A selection of T cell receptor beta chains follows, all from one sample in a study of T cell responses to AZD1222 COVID-19 vaccine. TCRdb's copy holds only in-frame clones and misses some; the assay was immunoSEQ multiplex PCR. The sample lists around 270,000 clones; 90% to 95% were seen once. The input for sequencing was peripheral blood, taken 28 days after the second AZD1222 dose. The receptors were sampled from an adult who received the AZD1222 COVID-19 vaccine. Each CDR3 is given with its conserved first and last residue. The D gene is left open where the match is weak. Clone size is not always given. Where it is, it says once, few, many or a class for expanded clones.

D gene | J gene | V gene | clone size | CDR3 DNA | CDR3 protein
. | TRBJ2-7 | TRBV3-1/TRBV3-2 | . | TGTGCCAGCAGCCGAGGTGGGGGAAGCCACGAGCAGTACTTC | CASSRGGGSHEQYF
TRBD1 | TRBJ2-1 | TRBV7-2 | . | TGTGCCAGCAGCTTGGGGACAGTTTACAATGAGCAGTTCTTC | CASSLGTVYNEQFF
TRBD1 | TRBJ1-1 | TRBV5-4 | once | TGTGCCAGCAGCCCGGACAGGGGGCTGAGCACTGAAGCTTTCTTT | CASSPDRGLSTEAFF
TRBD1 | TRBJ1-2 | TRBV7-2 | . | TGTGCCAGCAGCTTAGGGCCGGGAACAGGGGACGGCTACACCTTC | CASSLGPGTGDGYTF
TRBD1 | TRBJ2-1 | TRBV11-3 | . | TGTGCCAGCAGCTCCGGACAGGGTTTTGAGCAGTTCTTC | CASSSGQGFEQFF
. | TRBJ1-2 | TRBV7-6 | . | TGTGCCAGCAGCTTAGGGGGAAGCTATGGCTACACCTTC | CASSLGGSYGYTF
. | TRBJ2-2 | TRBV11-3 | once | TGTGCCAGCAGGGGGTACGGCGGGGAGCTGTTTTTT | CASRGYGGELFF
. | TRBJ1-5 | TRBV19 | . | TGTGCCAGTAGTATCTTGGGACCGAATCAGCCCCAGCATTTT | CASSILGPNQPQHF
TRBD1 | TRBJ2-1 | TRBV3-1/TRBV3-2 | . | TGTGCCAGCAGTTTACAGGGGGCAGGGGAGCAGTTCTTC | CASSLQGAGEQFF
. | TRBJ1-2 | TRBV2 | . | TGTGCCAGCAGTGACCTCCCCTCAAATGGGGGCTACACCTTC | CASSDLPSNGGYTF
. | TRBJ1-1 | TRBV3-1/TRBV3-2 | once | TGTGCCAGCAGAGAGGGACATATGAACACTGAAGCTTTCTTT | CASREGHMNTEAFF
. | TRBJ1-1 | TRBV13 | . | TGTGCCAGCAGGCCGAAACCCCTCTCGGGAGCCACTGAAGCTTTCTTT | CASRPKPLSGATEAFF
TRBD1 | TRBJ1-1 | TRBV2 | . | TGTGCCAGCATCTCACCGGGACAGGGGTCTGGCTTGGCTTTCTTT | CASISPGQGSGLAFF
. | TRBJ2-7 | TRBV6-5 | . | TGTGCCAGCAGTCCCTCGTTGAGGGTCTGGGTCGAGCAGTACTTC | CASSPSLRVWVEQYF
. | TRBJ2-1 | TRBV28 | few | TGTGCCAGCAGTCGCCGAGGCGGCTCCTACAATGAGCAGTTCTTC | CASSRRGGSYNEQFF
. | TRBJ1-6 | TRBV14 | few | TGTGCCAGCAGCCCGCCGGCCTTAGGACAGCTCGGTTCTCCCCATTGGGGTTCACCCCTCCACTTT | CASSPPALGQLGSPHWGSPLHF
TRBD2 | TRBJ2-3 | TRBV7-9 | . | TGTGCCAGCAGCCTCGGACTAGCGGAAGGCACAGATACGCAGTATTTT | CASSLGLAEGTDTQYF
. | TRBJ1-2 | TRBV5-1 | . | TGCGCCAGCAGCGCCGGCGGGGAAGGGTATGGCTACACCTTC | CASSAGGEGYGYTF
. | TRBJ2-1 | TRBV7-2 | . | TGTGCCAGCAGCTCACCTCACCCGTACAATGAGCAGTTCTTC | CASSSPHPYNEQFF
. | TRBJ2-7 | TRBV7-9 | . | TGTGCCAGCAGCTTATGGGCTCGGGACCCTTATAACGAGCAGTACTTC | CASSLWARDPYNEQYF
. | TRBJ2-5 | TRBV2 | . | TGTGCCAGCAGTGATATGTGGCCAGAAGAGACCCAGTACTTC | CASSDMWPEETQYF
. | TRBJ2-7 | TRBV2 | . | TGTGCCATCTCTCGGAGACAGGATTGGTACGAGCAGTACTTC | CAISRRQDWYEQYF
TRBD2 | TRBJ2-1 | TRBV7-9 | few | TGTGCCAGCAGCCTACCGCCTCGCCTAGCGGGGGGGCGTAATGAGCAGTTCTTC | CASSLPPRLAGGRNEQFF
TRBD1 | TRBJ2-1 | TRBV2 | . | TGTGCCAGCAGTGACAGGACAGGGGCAAGTGAGCAGTTCTTC | CASSDRTGASEQFF
TRBD1 | TRBJ1-4 | TRBV6-5 | . | TGTGCCAGCAGTTACGGGCCGGGACAGAAAGATGAAAAACTGTTTTTT | CASSYGPGQKDEKLFF
. | TRBJ2-7 | TRBV19 | once | TGTGCCTCGGGGACCTACGAGCAGTACTTC | CASGTYEQYF
. | TRBJ1-2 | TRBV9 | . | TGTGCCAGCAGCGCCGGGAAGGGGCTCACTAACTATGGCTACACCTTC | CASSAGKGLTNYGYTF